This T cell receptor (beta chain) stems from a study of early T cells in non-severe SARS-CoV-2 infection. Overall study context: Sequenced material consisted of bulk RNA (from unsorted whole blood), and chains were unpaired.

The TCR library protocol attached unique molecular identifiers to the individual cDNA molecules. One entry per CDR3 protein results from TCRdb running MiXCR on the 5' RACE reads. The table shows about 97,000 distinct CDR3 sequences, with 8% to 13% occurring only once. As to this clonotype: The target antigen is unknown.

General observations from the study: Using VDJdb, the matching emphasized anti-spike CD8 responses while missing private and CD4 specificities.

Germline CDR1 reads GTSNPN; CDR2 reads SVGIG (reference sequence). The CDR3 is 15 amino acids. The V end was cut by 0 bases, the J end by 3 bases, with 11 bases between. This TCR came from an adult who was a healthcare worker with PCR-confirmed SARS-CoV-2 infection or an uninfected control (not recorded which). The sequences come from whole blood, collected at baseline. V and J are TRBV30 and TRBJ2-2, with D perhaps given as TRBD1 or TRBD2 (6 bases each). CDR3 nucleotide sequence: TGTGCCTGGAGTGTATTGGGGGGCCACACCGGGGAGCTGTTTTTT. As protein: CAWSVLGGHTGELFF. The whole variable domain, filled in from reference TRBV30 and TRBJ2-2, reads SQTIHQWPATLVQPVGSPLSLECTVEGTSNPNLYWYRQAAGRGLQLLFYSVGIGQISSEVPQNLSASRPQDRQFILSSKKLLLSDSGFYLCAWSVLGGHTGELFFGEGSRLTVL.